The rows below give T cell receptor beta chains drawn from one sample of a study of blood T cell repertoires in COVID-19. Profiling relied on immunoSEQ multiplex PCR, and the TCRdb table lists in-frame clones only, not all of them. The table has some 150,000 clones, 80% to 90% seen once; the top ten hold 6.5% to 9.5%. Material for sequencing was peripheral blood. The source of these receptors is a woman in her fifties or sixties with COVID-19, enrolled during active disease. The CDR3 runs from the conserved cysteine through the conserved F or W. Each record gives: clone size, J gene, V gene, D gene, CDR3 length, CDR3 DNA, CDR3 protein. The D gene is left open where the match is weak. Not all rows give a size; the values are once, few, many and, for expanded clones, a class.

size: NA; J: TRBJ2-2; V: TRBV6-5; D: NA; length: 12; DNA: TGTGCCAGCAGTTGGGCCACCGGGGAGCTGTTTTTT; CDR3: CASSWATGELFF
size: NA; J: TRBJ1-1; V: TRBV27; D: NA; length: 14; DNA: TGTGCCAGCAGTGTTACATTTTGGAACACTGAAGCTTTCTTT; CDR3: CASSVTFWNTEAFF
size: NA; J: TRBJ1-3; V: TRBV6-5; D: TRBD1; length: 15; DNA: TGTGCCAGCAGTTACACGAGGACAGGGAGAAACACCATATATTTT; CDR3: CASSYTRTGRNTIYF
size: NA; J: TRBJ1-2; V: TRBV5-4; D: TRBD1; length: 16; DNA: TGTGCCAGCAGCCCCGGCCTTCCACAGGGGGCCTATGGCTACACCTTC; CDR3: CASSPGLPQGAYGYTF
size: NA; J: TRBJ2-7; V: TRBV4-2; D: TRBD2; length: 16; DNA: TGTGCCAGCAGCCAAGATGGGACTAGCGGGGGTTACGAGCAGTACTTC; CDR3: CASSQDGTSGGYEQYF
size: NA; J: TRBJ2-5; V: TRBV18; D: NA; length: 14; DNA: TGTGCCAGCTCCGGTATTGAAGAGCAAGAGACCCAGTACTTC; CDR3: CASSGIEEQETQYF
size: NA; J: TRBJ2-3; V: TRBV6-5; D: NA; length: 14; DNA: TGTGCCCTGCAGATGGATACCGGGTCGGATACGCAGTATTTT; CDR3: CALQMDTGSDTQYF
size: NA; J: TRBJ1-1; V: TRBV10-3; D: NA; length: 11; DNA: TGTGCCATCAGTGATCAGTCTGAAGCTTTCTTT; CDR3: CAISDQSEAFF
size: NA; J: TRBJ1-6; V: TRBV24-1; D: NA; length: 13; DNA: TGTGCCACCAGTGGCGGGTGGAATTCACCCCTCCACTTT; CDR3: CATSGGWNSPLHF
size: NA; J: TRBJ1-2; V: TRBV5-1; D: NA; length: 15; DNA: TGCGCCAGCAGTGGGGGGGCCAGCGCGAACTATGGCTACACCTTC; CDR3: CASSGGASANYGYTF
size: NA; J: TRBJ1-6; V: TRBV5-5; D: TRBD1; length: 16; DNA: TGTGCCAGCCAAGCCGGACCGGGACAGCTGACCGAGCCCCTCCACTTT; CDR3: CASQAGPGQLTEPLHF
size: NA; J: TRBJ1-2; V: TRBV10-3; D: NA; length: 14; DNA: TGTGCCATCAGCCCTGGGGCCACCAACTATGGCTACACCTTC; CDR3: CAISPGATNYGYTF
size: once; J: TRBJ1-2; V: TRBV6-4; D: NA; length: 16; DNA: TGTGCCAGCAGTGACTCCCCCGGGAGAGCTAACTATGGCTACACCTTC; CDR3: CASSDSPGRANYGYTF
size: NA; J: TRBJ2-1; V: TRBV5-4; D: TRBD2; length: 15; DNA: TGTGCCAGCAGCTGGACAGCCGGGACTAGCGTAAAGCAGTTCTTC; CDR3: CASSWTAGTSVKQFF
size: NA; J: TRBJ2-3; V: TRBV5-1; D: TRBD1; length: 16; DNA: TGCGCCAGCAGCAGTCCCGGGACAGGGGTCGCAGATACGCAGTATTTT; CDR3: CASSSPGTGVADTQYF
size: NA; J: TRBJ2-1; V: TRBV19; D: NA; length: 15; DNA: TGTGCCAGTAGTATATCAGGGATTCTTAGCAATGAGCAGTTCTTC; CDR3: CASSISGILSNEQFF
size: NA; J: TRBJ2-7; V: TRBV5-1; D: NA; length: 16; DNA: TGCGCCAGCAGCCCCGGGACCTCCGGGGGGCCCTACGAGCAGTACTTC; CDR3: CASSPGTSGGPYEQYF
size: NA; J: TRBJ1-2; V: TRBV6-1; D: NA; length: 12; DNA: TGTGCCAGCAGCGTCGCAGGGTACGGCTACACCTTC; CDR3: CASSVAGYGYTF
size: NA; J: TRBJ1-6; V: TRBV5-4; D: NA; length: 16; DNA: TGTGCCAGCAGCTCGGGACAATCATCCTATAATTCACCCCTCCACTTT; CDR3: CASSSGQSSYNSPLHF